The rows below give T cell receptor beta chains drawn from one sample of a study of shared clonotypes between healthy human individuals. The method was immunoSEQ multiplex PCR; TCRdb's version includes in-frame clones alone and lacks a portion of them. The sample contains hundreds of thousands of clones, 96% of which appear only once. Source material: naive CD8+ T cells sorted from blood. These receptors originate from a young man in good health. CDR3s include the opening cysteine and the closing phenylalanine or tryptophan.

v_gene	j_gene	CDR3aa
TRBV5-4	TRBJ2-2	CASSLGLAGAITGELFF
TRBV20-1	TRBJ2-7	CSARDSYEQYF
TRBV11-3	TRBJ2-2	CASSLDWGTSNTGELFF
TRBV6-5	TRBJ2-1	CASSTHNEQFF
TRBV19	TRBJ2-7	CASSIGTGYEQYF
TRBV4-1	TRBJ2-1	CASSRNSGTVYNEQFF
TRBV7-8	TRBJ1-2	CASSKDATNYGYTF
TRBV6-5	TRBJ2-7	CASSRTTDRVTEQYF
TRBV5-4	TRBJ2-7	CASSLTGDEQYF
TRBV27	TRBJ2-7	CASSGGRYEQYF
TRBV4-3	TRBJ1-1	CASSHRAGTGAEAFF
TRBV7-9	TRBJ2-1	CASSLAPDNEQFF
TRBV13	TRBJ2-3	CASSPESTDTQYF
TRBV18	TRBJ2-2	CASSQRQDQPGTGELFF
TRBV11-3	TRBJ2-2	CASTPHIAGGPPGELFF
TRBV19	TRBJ2-7	CASTSGFTYEQYF
TRBV7-5	TRBJ2-7	CASPAPGQVLYEQYF
TRBV2	TRBJ2-5	CASSEGSGGGETQYF
TRBV7-3	TRBJ2-1	CASSSSSRLEQFF
TRBV10-2	TRBJ1-2	CASSDPYGYTF
TRBV21-1	TRBJ2-7	CASSKPGQQTYEQYF
TRBV2	TRBJ2-7	CASRVQGNPYEQYF
TRBV9	TRBJ2-2	CASSLNTGELFF
TRBV6-6	TRBJ2-2	CASSYSREGQDGELFF
TRBV9	TRBJ2-3	CASSGDTQYF
TRBV7-9	TRBJ2-4	CASSLPEAKNIQYF
TRBV7-9	TRBJ1-2	CASSFASRDTGLWSTF
TRBV14	TRBJ1-3	CASSRDREWHTIYF
TRBV5-4	TRBJ1-4	CASSFSSGTPNEKLFF
TRBV28	TRBJ2-1	CASSFGGLYNEQFF
TRBV9	TRBJ2-7	CASSAGTGPYEQYF
TRBV5-4	TRBJ1-2	CASSYFPGTGAYGYTF
TRBV9	TRBJ1-1	CASSAGTGAGNTEAFF
TRBV2	TRBJ1-2	CASSATGPGGYTF
TRBV27	TRBJ2-3	CASRQGTALEDTQYF
TRBV11-2	TRBJ1-5	CASSSRLNQPQHF
TRBV5-5	TRBJ2-4	CASSLGRGKGNIQYF
TRBV28	TRBJ2-7	CASSLLASEQYF
TRBV15	TRBJ1-5	CATSGQGSPQPQHF
TRBV5-1	TRBJ2-1	CASSLVGTGKFAYEQFF
TRBV5-5	TRBJ1-5	CASSLGQGSNQPQHF
TRBV27	TRBJ2-1	CASSPGTGGRNEQFF
TRBV25-1	TRBJ2-5	CASSRRAQYF
TRBV29-1	TRBJ2-7	CSVEGFSDIYEQYF
TRBV4-1	TRBJ1-5	CASSQGGNQPQHF
TRBV29-1	TRBJ2-7	CSVAWTSGPSYEQYF
TRBV28	TRBJ1-5	CASSLGPALSNQPQHF
TRBV14	TRBJ2-3	CASSRYTDTQYF
TRBV9	TRBJ2-3	CASSVVAGGPGDTQYF
TRBV18	TRBJ2-7	CASSRSGERSYEQYF
TRBV6-5	TRBJ2-7	CASSYGASSSYEQYF
TRBV27	TRBJ2-3	CASSRHTSTDTQYF
TRBV7-6	TRBJ2-3	CASSFLSGLSTDTQYF
TRBV11-2	TRBJ2-3	CASSLGGADTQYF
TRBV18	TRBJ2-7	CASSPLSAQDSYEQYF
TRBV9	TRBJ1-2	CASSRRIHGYTF
TRBV5-4	TRBJ1-1	CASSSPGAEAFF
TRBV9	TRBJ1-1	CASSVGDTEAFF
TRBV7-9	TRBJ2-7	CASSSNSGRRDYEQYF